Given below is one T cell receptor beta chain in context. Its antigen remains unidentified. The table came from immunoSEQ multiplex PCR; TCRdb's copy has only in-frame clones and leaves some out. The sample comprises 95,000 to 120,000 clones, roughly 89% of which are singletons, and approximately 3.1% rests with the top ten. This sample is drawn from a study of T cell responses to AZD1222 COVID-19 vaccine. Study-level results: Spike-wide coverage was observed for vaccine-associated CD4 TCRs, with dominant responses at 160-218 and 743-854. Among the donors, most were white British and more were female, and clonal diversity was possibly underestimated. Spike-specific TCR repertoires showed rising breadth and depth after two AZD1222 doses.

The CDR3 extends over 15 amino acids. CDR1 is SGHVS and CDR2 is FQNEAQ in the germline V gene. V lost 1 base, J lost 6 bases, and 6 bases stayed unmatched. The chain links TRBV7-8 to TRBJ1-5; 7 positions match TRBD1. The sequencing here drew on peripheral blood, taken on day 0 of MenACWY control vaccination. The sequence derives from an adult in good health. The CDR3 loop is CASSLGTGRFQPQHF. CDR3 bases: TGTGCCAGCAGCTTAGGGACAGGACGGTTTCAGCCCCAGCATTTT.